This paragraph covers one T cell receptor beta chain sequence. The clone's antigen remains unknown. No qualities accompany the bases; no much larger clone lies one base away. This sample is part of a study of shared clonotypes between healthy human individuals (dated by TCRdb to the early 2020s). Regarding the complete study: Two women and three men aged 18 to 49 years were included in the cohort. Per donor, three plates each were used for CD4 naive and CD4 memory, two for CD8 naive, and one for CD8 memory. The study deeply sequenced blood TCR repertoires of five healthy adults to estimate repertoire size and the extent of clonotype sharing between individuals. To increase sequencing depth and limit assay-specific biases, different laboratories used diverse techniques to prepare libraries and sequence TCR repertoires. Between about 0.9 and 10 billion PBMCs per donor were obtained by leukapheresis. Results and caveats for the whole study, not just this receptor: About 5% of naive CD4, around 3.5% of naive CD8, roughly 2.5% of memory CD4, and 0.35% to 0.4% of memory CD8 clonotypes were shared across several donors. Sampling was restricted to blood, and TCR repertoires in tissue are likely to differ from TCR repertoires in blood. Estimated clonotype richness was generally larger for naive than for memory subsets. Rarefaction of sorted-subset datasets indicated incomplete sequencing despite the large sequencing depth. Higher generation probabilities were observed for clonotypes shared by all four sorted-subset donors than for non-shared clonotypes. The genetic and exposure-history diversity represented was limited by the small number of donors. Based on pairwise subsampling, the degree of clonotype sharing among donors was expected to be affected by sequencing depth.

From its cysteine to its phenylalanine, the CDR3 spans 17 amino acids. Only the CDR3 region is kept as DNA, spanning 51 bases read in frame from base 1. V and J lose 6 bases and 4 bases, and a span of 22 bases separates them. Taken from the germline V gene, the CDR1 and CDR2 loops are MDHEN and SYDVKM. Using the deep immunoSEQ assay, TCR CDR3 regions were amplified from genomic DNA by multiplex PCR. Genomic DNA extracted from each cell subset was distributed evenly over all wells of several immunoSEQ 96-well plates, and each plate served as one replicate. For sorted subsets, 200 ng of genomic DNA, equivalent to 25,000 to 35,000 T cell genomes, went into each replicate PCR. The purified libraries were quantified using a Qubit 3.0 fluorometer, sized with a Bioanalyzer 2100, and then quantified again using the KAPA Library Quantification kit. Every immunoSEQ 96-well plate was sequenced on a dedicated single-read 150-cycle Illumina NextSeq 550 flow cell. In the paper's pipeline: Because the immunoSEQ output included only junctional sequences and no quality scores, the filtering could not be the same as the filtering used for full-length reads. To assign V/J genes and CDR3, sequences were annotated against IMGT germline references using PyIR, a Python wrapper for IgBLAST v1.9. Reads were removed for weak V/J assignments (E-value above 1e-6), missing CDR3, stop codons, out-of-frame junctions, or ambiguous translated residues. A V3J clonotype was defined by an identical inferred V gene, J gene, and CDR3 amino acid sequence. Percentage overlap between repertoires was calculated by dividing the number of shared unique clonotypes by the size of the smaller repertoire. RTK rarefaction, the Chao1 estimator, and Recon v2.1 estimates of unobserved clonotypes were used to assess repertoire richness. Generation probabilities for all TCRbeta clonotypes obtained by the gDNA method from a handful of donors were computed using OLGA. TCRdb retrieved this table from immuneACCESS and kept in-frame rearrangements only. Not all clones are present; in checked studies, unresolved V genes account for under half, and no reason is known for the remainder. Clone size and V and J calls were adopted from that table, with D and trimming inferred from the DNA. This sample holds about 1.1 million clones; approximately 80% were observed only once. The leading ten clones occupy roughly 0.83% of the sample.

The donors were healthy, HIV-negative adults who had no recently reported acute infections or vaccinations. Every donor was a Caucasian adult residing in Nashville, Tennessee, USA. CD4+ T cells were enriched by magnetic negative selection, after which naive cells were positively selected on CD45RA and the negative fraction was taken as the memory subset. Blood was collected by leukapheresis, and PBMCs were isolated by Ficoll-Histopaque density gradient centrifugation and then cryopreserved in liquid nitrogen vapor phase. Analytical flow cytometry was used to check the purity and quantity of every magnetically sorted T cell population. From each sorted fraction, genomic DNA was isolated and quantified by UV absorbance on a Nanodrop 2000c.

This receptor was obtained from a man younger than 35 in good health. Some clones in this sample may be carry-over from other donors' samples. The V and J segments used are TRBV28 and TRBJ1-5; TRBD1 is a weak D gene call, 6 bases matching. The sequenced material came from memory CD4+ T cells from PBMCs. The sample's cell subset or site, from its label and the paper: CD45RA-negative fraction. The encoded CDR3 is CASRGRGLRVRNQPQHF. The sequence in DNA is TGTGCCAGCAGGGGGCGGGGGCTACGGGTCAGGAATCAGCCCCAGCATTTT.